The TCR beta chain under discussion was sequenced for a study of blood T cell repertoires in COVID-19. The CDR3 sequence is 15 residues long. V lost 3 bases and J lost 5, with 16 bases in between. Germline V lookup: CDR1 LNHDA, CDR2 SQIVND (reference sequence). Profiled with immunoSEQ multiplex PCR; TCRdb holds only in-frame clones, not every one. This sample has roughly 200,000 clones, with about 79% found just once. V is TRBV19 and J is TRBJ1-1, with TRBD1 as a possible D gene (5 bases). The receptor comes from a human donor in a cohort sampled during active COVID-19. Source material: peripheral blood. Here the CDR3 DNA reads TGTGCCAGTAGTATGTCGGCAGGGTTTAAAACTGAAGCTTTCTTT. Its protein product is CASSMSAGFKTEAFF.